Below are 20 T cell receptor beta chains sequenced from a single sample in a study of B cell selection in AIRE deficiency. This table comes from immunoSEQ multiplex PCR, and its TCRdb copy is limited to in-frame clones, with some not included. This table holds about 20,000 clones, approximately 97% found once. The sorted conventional CD4 T cells were gated as CD4+CD127+. Sequenced material: conventional CD4+ T cells sorted from PBMCs. Receptors were obtained from a human donor with AIRE deficiency.

The rearrangement links TRBV5-1 to TRBJ2-7; TRBD1 or TRBD2 may be the D gene (5 bases each). This CDR3 is 14 amino acids long. CDR1 is SGHRS, CDR2 YFSETQ, per germline. Trimming pared 3 bases from V and 0 bases from J, leaving 10 bases between. This chain's CDR3 is CASSYGTPSYEQYF. CDR3 sequence (DNA): TGCGCCAGCAGCTACGGGACGCCCTCCTACGAGCAGTACTTC.

The V gene is TRBV10-3, the J gene TRBJ2-7; perhaps TRBD1 as D (5 bases). The CDR3 loop spans 13 amino acids. Looked up from germline, CDR1 is ENHRY and CDR2 is SYGVKD. V dropped 4 bases and J dropped 7 bases, with 14 bases sitting between them. CDR3 nucleotides: TGTGCCATCAGTGGTCTAGAGTCAGGGGAGCAGTACTTC. This gives the protein CAISGLESGEQYF.

The chain has TRBV5-1 and TRBJ2-5; 9 nucleotides align to TRBD2. The V gene's germline CDR1 is SGHRS and CDR2 YFSETQ. This CDR3 comprises 15 residues. The V and J ends lost 4 bases and 2 bases, in that order; junction bases with no gene match: 6. The CDR3 DNA follows: TGCGCCAGCAGCCTAATAGCGGGAGATCAAGAGACCCAGTACTTC. Its translation: CASSLIAGDQETQYF.

J is TRBJ2-7 and V is TRBV11-1, with D perhaps TRBD2 (6 bases). The CDR3 has 15 amino acids. Deletions cut 1 base from V and 1 base from J, with 11 bases between. Germline assignment: CDR1 SGHAT and CDR2 FQDESV (reference sequence). The CDR3 DNA reads as TGTGCCAGCAGCTTAGTTCCCAGCGGGTCCTACGAGCAGTACTTC. Protein: CASSLVPSGSYEQYF.

V gene TRBV7-9 combines with J gene TRBJ1-2; no definite D call. Trimming took 6 bases from V and 8 from J, leaving 13 bases between them. Germline V CDR1 and CDR2: SEHNR, FQNEAQ (reference sequence). The CDR3 has 12 amino acids. The CDR3 DNA reads TGTGCCAGCAGGGGCGGAATTTGGGGCTACACCTTC. As protein: CASRGGIWGYTF. Supplemented by reference TRBV7-9 and TRBJ1-2, the full variable domain reads DTGVSQNPRHKITKRGQNVTFRCDPISEHNRLYWYRQTLGQGPEFLTYFQNEAQLEKSRLLSDRFSAERPKGSFSTLEIQRTEQGDSAMYLCASRGGIWGYTFGSGTRLTVV.

CDR3 amino acids: CASNRQGLNTGELFF. The CDR3 DNA reads TGTGCCAGCAACCGACAGGGACTGAACACCGGGGAGCTGTTTTTT. The chain is built from TRBV7-2 and TRBJ2-2; possibly TRBD1 for D (7 bases). V shed 7 bases and J shed 1 base, with 13 bases lying between them. Per germline, CDR1 SGHTA and CDR2 FQGNSA. CDR3 length: 15 amino acids.

This rearrangement joins TRBV5-6 to TRBJ1-2; D gene ambiguous. Looked up from germline, CDR1 is SGHDT and CDR2 is YYEEEE. The CDR3 has 16 amino acids. Deletions cut 1 base from V and 7 bases from J, with 20 bases between. CDR3 sequence (DNA): TGTGCCAGCAGCTTGACCACCAAACGGCGGGGATCTGGCTACACCTTC. Its translation is CASSLTTKRRGSGYTF. Full variable domain (missing parts from reference TRBV5-6 and TRBJ1-2): DAGVTQSPTHLIKTRGQQVTLRCSPKSGHDTVSWYQQALGQGPQFIFQYYEEEERQRGNFPDRFSGHQFPNYSSELNVNALLLGDSALYLCASSLTTKRRGSGYTFGSGTRLTVV.

This clone was seen once. This CDR3 reads CASSSASDSANTEAFF. The CDR3 DNA reads as TGTGCCAGCAGTTCCGCATCGGACTCAGCGAACACTGAAGCTTTCTTT. The V call is TRBV28, the J call TRBJ1-1, with unresolved D. Germline V lookup: CDR1 MDHEN, CDR2 SYDVKM. Trimming stripped 4 bases from V and 1 base from J, with 16 bases between. The CDR3 is 16 amino acids. The full variable domain, completed using reference TRBV28 and TRBJ1-1, is DVKVTQSSRYLVKRTGEKVFLECVQDMDHENMFWYRQDPGLGLRLIYFSYDVKMKEKGDIPEGYSVSREKKERFSLILESASTNQTSMYLCASSSASDSANTEAFFGQGTRLTVV.

The rearrangement links TRBV10-2 to TRBJ2-5, with a possible D match to TRBD1 (6 bases). The CDR3 length is 15 residues. In germline, CDR1 is WSHSY, CDR2 SAAADI. The germline V and J ends were trimmed by 8 bases and 9 bases, with 25 bases remaining between them. The CDR3 coding sequence is TGCGCCAGCCAAAGTCAGCAGGGGAAGAGGTGGGCCCAGTACTTC. The encoded protein is CASQSQQGKRWAQYF.

In this sample, this clone turned up a few times. The rearrangement uses TRBV19 and TRBJ2-7; TRBD2 matches at 13 bases. The CDR3 runs to 16 residues. J lost 9 bases, V lost 0 bases, and 8 bases had no gene match. CDR1 and CDR2 (germline): LNHDA, SQIVND (reference sequence). The CDR3 bases are TGTGCCAGTAGTATAGAATCGACTAGCGGGAGGTGGGGGCAGTACTTC. It is translated as CASSIESTSGRWGQYF.

V and J are TRBV7-2 and TRBJ1-5; the match to TRBD1 covers 7 bases. The CDR3 is 15 residues long. Germline CDR1 reads SGHTA; CDR2 reads FQGNSA. V gave up 1 base and J gave up 5 bases; unmatched junction bases: 5. The CDR3 sequence is CASSLGQGGDQPQHF. DNA for the CDR3: TGTGCCAGCAGCTTAGGACAGGGCGGGGATCAGCCCCAGCATTTT.

V usage is TRBV2 and J usage is TRBJ1-1; no definite D call. The V end was cut by 7 bases, the J end by 5 bases, with 20 bases between. Germline values: CDR1 SNHLY, CDR2 FYNNEI. The CDR3 sequence is 15 residues long. CDR3 residues: CASNKGLPKGTEAFF. The CDR3 DNA reads TGTGCCAGCAATAAGGGCCTTCCTAAGGGAACTGAAGCTTTCTTT.

The chain carries TRBV2 and TRBJ2-7; D remains unclear. Germline CDR1 reads SNHLY; CDR2 reads FYNNEI. V was shortened by 4 bases and J by 10 bases, with 11 bases between the two germline ends. This CDR3 contains 11 residues. The DNA for the CDR3 is TGTGCCAGCAGTGTAGGACGGCTACAGTACTTC. Protein product: CASSVGRLQYF.

The chain links TRBV5-5 to TRBJ2-7, with 10 positions matching TRBD2. V lost 0 bases, J lost 13 bases, and 16 bases stayed unmatched. The CDR3 spans 16 residues. Looked up from germline, CDR1 is SGHKS and CDR2 is YYEKEE (reference sequence). CDR3 nucleotide sequence: TGTGCCAGCAGCTTGGTCCAGGGGCTCGGTAGCGGGAGGCGATACTTC. It encodes CASSLVQGLGSGRRYF.

The chain has TRBV7-2 and TRBJ1-5; D gene unclear. Per germline, CDR1 SGHTA and CDR2 FQGNSA. The CDR3 is 12 residues long. V lost 5 bases to trimming and J lost 3 bases, with 5 bases between them. This chain's CDR3 is CASSPPNQPQHF. CDR3 sequence (DNA): TGTGCCAGCAGCCCCCCCAATCAGCCCCAGCATTTT.

The rearrangement uses TRBV29-1 and TRBJ2-2; 8 bases are a match to TRBD2. The CDR3 runs 15 residues. Germline V CDR1 and CDR2: SQVTM, ANQGSEA. Trimming at V came to 4 bases and at J to 0 bases, leaving 4 bases not matched to a gene. The CDR3 is CSVGAGVANTGELFF. The CDR3 DNA is TGCAGCGTTGGAGCGGGGGTCGCGAACACCGGGGAGCTGTTTTTT.

The chain combines TRBV27 with TRBJ2-5, with 10 bases lining up with TRBD2. Trimming removed 8 bases from V and 2 bases from J; junction bases left unmatched: 8. The germline CDR1 and CDR2 sequences are MNHEY and SMNVEV (reference sequence). The CDR3 has 15 residues. The CDR3 loop reads CASSAERGGQETQYF. In DNA, the CDR3 is TGTGCCAGCTCAGCGGAGCGGGGGGGACAAGAGACCCAGTACTTC.

The rearrangement links TRBV19 to TRBJ2-4, with a weak D call TRBD1 (8 bases). CDR1 is LNHDA, CDR2 SQIVND, per germline (reference sequence). The CDR3 totals 16 residues. Trimming took off 6 bases at V and 0 bases at J, with 15 bases between the two ends. The DNA for the CDR3 is TGTGCCAGTAGGGCACAGGGGGGGCTAGCCAAAAACATTCAGTACTTC. Residues: CASRAQGGLAKNIQYF.

The gene calls are TRBV27 and TRBJ2-3; TRBD2 agrees at 8 bases. The V gene end was trimmed by 2 bases and the J gene end by 2 bases; junction bases not matched to a gene: 12. Germline assignment: CDR1 MNHEY and CDR2 SMNVEV (reference sequence). The CDR3 sequence is 18 residues long. The chain's CDR3 is CASSLRRGTRAFTDTQYF. Written as DNA, the CDR3 is TGTGCCAGCAGTTTAAGACGAGGGACTAGGGCTTTCACAGATACGCAGTATTTT.

CDR3 sequence (DNA): TGCGCCAGCAGCGGGTTGGGGCAGTCTAATGAAAAACTGTTTTTT. Translating it yields CASSGLGQSNEKLFF. The chain uses TRBV5-1 and TRBJ1-4; TRBD1 is a possible D gene (5 bases). CDR3 length equals 15 residues. The germline V gene encodes CDR1 SGHRS and CDR2 YFSETQ. Deletions cut 4 bases from V and 3 bases from J, with 13 bases between. Full variable domain (missing parts from reference TRBV5-1 and TRBJ1-4): KAGVTQTPRYLIKTRGQQVTLSCSPISGHRSVSWYQQTPGQGLQFLFEYFSETQRNKGNFPGRFSGRQFSNSRSEMNVSTLELGDSALYLCASSGLGQSNEKLFFGSGTQLSVL.